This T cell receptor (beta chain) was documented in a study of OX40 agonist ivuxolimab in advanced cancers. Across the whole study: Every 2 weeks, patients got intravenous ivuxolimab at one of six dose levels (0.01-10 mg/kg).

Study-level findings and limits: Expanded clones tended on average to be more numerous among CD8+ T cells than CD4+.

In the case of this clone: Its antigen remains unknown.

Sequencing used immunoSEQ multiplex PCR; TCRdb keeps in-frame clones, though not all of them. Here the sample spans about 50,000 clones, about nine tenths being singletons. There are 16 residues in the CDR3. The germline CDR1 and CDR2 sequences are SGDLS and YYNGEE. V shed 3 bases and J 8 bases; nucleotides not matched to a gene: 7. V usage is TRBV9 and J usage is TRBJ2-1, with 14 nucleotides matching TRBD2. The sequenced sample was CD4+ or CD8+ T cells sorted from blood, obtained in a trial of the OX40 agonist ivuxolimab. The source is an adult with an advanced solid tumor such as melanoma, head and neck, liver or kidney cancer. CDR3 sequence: CASSARLAGGVDEQFF. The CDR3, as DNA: TGTGCCAGCAGCGCCAGACTAGCGGGAGGGGTGGATGAGCAGTTCTTC. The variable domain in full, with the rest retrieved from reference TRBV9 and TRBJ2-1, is DSGVTQTPKHLITATGQRVTLRCSPRSGDLSVYWYQQSLDQGLQFLIQYYNGEERAKGNILERFSAQQFPDLHSELNLSSLELGDSALYFCASSARLAGGVDEQFFGPGTRLTVL.